These 4 T cell receptor beta chains were sequenced from one sample in a study of cytotoxic CD8 clonotypes in ibrutinib-treated CLL. Clones were sequenced by immunoSEQ multiplex PCR, and TCRdb holds only the in-frame ones, with some missing. The data show about 200,000 clones, around 72% seen once. The sample was PBMCs, taken after 24 months of ibrutinib treatment. All receptors come from a human donor with chronic lymphocytic leukemia.

This clone was detected once. The chain is built from TRBV19 and TRBJ1-2; TRBD1 aligns across 7 bases. Unmatched junction bases numbered 22, after V lost 7 bases and J lost 8 bases. The CDR3 sequence is 17 residues long. CDR1 and CDR2 from the germline V gene are LNHDA and SQIVND (reference sequence). CDR3 sequence: CASIKTSGGPWLRGYTF. As DNA, the CDR3 is TGTGCCAGTATCAAAACGTCAGGGGGGCCGTGGTTGAGAGGCTACACCTTC.

V gene TRBV5-1 combines with J gene TRBJ1-1; the D is unclear. V shed 1 base and J shed 4 bases, with 14 bases lying between them. Germline assignment: CDR1 SGHRS and CDR2 YFSETQ. The CDR3 length is 15 residues. CDR3 sequence: CASSLNSVGVTEAFF. CDR3 sequence (DNA): TGCGCCAGCAGCTTGAACTCAGTCGGCGTCACTGAAGCTTTCTTT.

V gene TRBV19 combines with J gene TRBJ2-5, with 10 bases identical to TRBD1. The CDR3 runs to 14 residues. From germline, CDR1 is LNHDA and CDR2 SQIVND (reference sequence). The V gene end was trimmed by 4 bases and the J gene end by 6 bases; junction bases not matched to a gene: 5. The CDR3 region is CASSTWDRGQTQYF. CDR3 DNA: TGTGCCAGTAGTACCTGGGACAGGGGTCAGACCCAGTACTTC.

The chain is built from TRBV9 and TRBJ2-7; a weak D match, TRBD2 (5 bases). Trimming pared 2 bases from V and 7 bases from J, leaving 19 bases between. The CDR3 has 15 amino acids. Germline V gene sequence: CDR1 SGDLS, CDR2 YYNGEE. This CDR3 is CASSVPPGPGGEQYF. The CDR3 DNA sequence: TGTGCCAGCAGCGTTCCGCCGGGCCCAGGAGGAGAGCAGTACTTC.